This T cell receptor beta chain was captured in a study of metastatic and nonmetastatic thyroid tumors. In germline, CDR1 is MNHEY, CDR2 SMNVEV (reference sequence). V was shortened by 2 bases and J by 7 bases, with 12 bases between the two germline ends. The CDR3 sequence is 13 residues long. TCRdb re-called the PCR reads with MiXCR. The sample has 40,000 to 45,000 clones; roughly 3.1% are singletons. No patient had received any treatment before thyroid surgery. There are a few counts of this clone. The sample holds other DNA sequences that translate to the same CDR3. The sample consisted of blood. This rearrangement joins TRBV27 to TRBJ2-7; no definite D call. The clonotype comes from a female donor with papillary thyroid cancer or a benign thyroid nodule (not recorded which). Some clones in this sample may be carry-over from other donors' samples. CDR3 amino acids: CASSLGLRLEQYF. The CDR3 DNA sequence: TGTGCCAGCAGTTTAGGCCTCCGCCTGGAGCAGTACTTC.